Below, one T cell receptor (beta chain) is given with its context. The junction does not match germline at one end; this may be a read error. It was with a sample-barcoded 5' primer and a J-beta primer mix that a second PCR of roughly 6 to 12 cycles was run. Each cDNA molecule carried a tag from a template-switch adaptor that contained 12 random nucleotides. MiXCR was run by TCRdb on the 5' RACE reads, yielding one entry per CDR3 protein. The sample lists over a million distinct CDR3 sequences, approximately 38% occurring once. The sample belongs to a study of blood T cells in healthy people across ages. The germline gives CDR1 MNHNS, CDR2 SASEGT. CDR3 length: 15 amino acids.

The J gene is TRBJ2-1, the V gene TRBV6-1, with 9 bases aligning to TRBD2. This receptor was obtained from a woman under 30 in good health. Sequencing was performed on blood. The CDR3 is CSSSELAGPLNEQFF. The CDR3 nucleotides read TGTTCCAGCAGTGAACTAGCGGGCCCCCTCAATGAGCAGTTCTTC.